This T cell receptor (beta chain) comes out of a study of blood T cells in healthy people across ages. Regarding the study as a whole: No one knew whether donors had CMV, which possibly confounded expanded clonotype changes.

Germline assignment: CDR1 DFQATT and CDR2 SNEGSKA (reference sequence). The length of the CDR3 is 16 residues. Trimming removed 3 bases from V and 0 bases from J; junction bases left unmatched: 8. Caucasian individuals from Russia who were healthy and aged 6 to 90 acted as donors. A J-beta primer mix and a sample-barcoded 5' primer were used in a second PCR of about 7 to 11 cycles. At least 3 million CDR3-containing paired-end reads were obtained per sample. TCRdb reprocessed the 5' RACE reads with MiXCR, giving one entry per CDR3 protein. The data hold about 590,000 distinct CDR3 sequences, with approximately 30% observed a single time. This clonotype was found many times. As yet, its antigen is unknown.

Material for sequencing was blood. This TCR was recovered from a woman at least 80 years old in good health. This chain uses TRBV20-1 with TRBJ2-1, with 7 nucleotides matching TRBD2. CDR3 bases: TGCAGTGCTAGGTTGATAGGCGGGGGCTCCTACAATGAGCAGTTCTTC. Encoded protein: CSARLIGGGSYNEQFF.